Following are 2 T cell receptor beta chains from one sample sequenced in a study of blood T cell repertoires in COVID-19. Profiling relied on immunoSEQ multiplex PCR, and the TCRdb table lists in-frame clones only, not all of them. The repertoire holds tens of thousands of clones, with 83% as singletons. Sequences were obtained from peripheral blood. These receptors were taken from a man between 50 and 59 years old with COVID-19, enrolled during active disease.

The chain employs TRBV20-1 and TRBJ2-1; D gene ambiguous. The V gene lost 3 bases and the J gene lost 4 bases, with 7 bases spanning the gap. Germline V gives CDR1 DFQATT, CDR2 SNEGSKA (reference sequence). This CDR3 spans 12 amino acids. The CDR3 DNA sequence: TGCAGTGCTAGTTTCGGGTACAATGAGCAGTTCTTC. The encoded protein is CSASFGYNEQFF.

This chain uses TRBV11-2 with TRBJ1-1; 8 bases fit TRBD1. The CDR3 runs 14 residues. Unmatched junction bases numbered 13, after V lost 6 bases and J lost 10 bases. Germline CDR1 SGHAT, CDR2 FQNNGV. The CDR3 region is CASSFRQGFLGAFF. Here the CDR3 DNA reads TGTGCCAGCAGTTTTCGACAGGGGTTTCTGGGAGCTTTCTTT. The whole variable domain, filled in from reference TRBV11-2 and TRBJ1-1, reads EAGVAQSPRYKIIEKRQSVAFWCNPISGHATLYWYQQILGQGPKLLIQFQNNGVVDDSQLPKDRFSAERLKGVDSTLKIQPAKLEDSAVYLCASSFRQGFLGAFFGQGTRLTVV.